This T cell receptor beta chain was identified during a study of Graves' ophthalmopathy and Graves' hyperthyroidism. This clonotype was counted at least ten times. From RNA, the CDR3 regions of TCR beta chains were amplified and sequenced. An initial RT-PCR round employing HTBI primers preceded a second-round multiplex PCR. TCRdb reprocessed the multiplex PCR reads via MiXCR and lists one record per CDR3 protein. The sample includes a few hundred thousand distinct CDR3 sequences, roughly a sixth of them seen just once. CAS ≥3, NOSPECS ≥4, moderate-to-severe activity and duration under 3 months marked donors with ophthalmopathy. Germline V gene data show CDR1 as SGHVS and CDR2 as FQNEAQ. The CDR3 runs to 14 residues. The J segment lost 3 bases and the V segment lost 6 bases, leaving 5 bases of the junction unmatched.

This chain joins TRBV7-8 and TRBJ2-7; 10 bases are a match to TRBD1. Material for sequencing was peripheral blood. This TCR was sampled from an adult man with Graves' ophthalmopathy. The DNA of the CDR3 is TGTGCCAGCAGGGCCCGGGACAGGGGCTACGAGCAGTACTTC. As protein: CASRARDRGYEQYF.